This passage covers 9 T cell receptor beta chains from one sample sequenced in a study of blood T cell repertoires in COVID-19. Generated by immunoSEQ multiplex PCR, the TCRdb table keeps only in-frame clones and is missing some. This table has approximately 250,000 clones, 75% to 90% appearing once. Sequenced sample: peripheral blood. Receptors were obtained from a woman in her 70s with COVID-19, enrolled during active disease.

The rearrangement uses TRBV5-6 and TRBJ2-5, with D tentatively TRBD1 (5 bases). The V gene lost 0 bases and the J gene lost 2 bases, with 17 bases spanning the gap. Germline V gene sequence: CDR1 SGHDT, CDR2 YYEEEE. CDR3 size: 17 residues. The CDR3 bases are TGTGCCAGCAGCTTGGAGGGTTTGACAGTCAGTCAAGAGACCCAGTACTTC. Translation gives CASSLEGLTVSQETQYF.

The J gene is TRBJ2-7, the V gene TRBV28; 12 bases align to TRBD1. Germline V gene sequence: CDR1 MDHEN, CDR2 SYDVKM. With V trimmed by 8 bases and J by 7 bases, 9 bases remained unmatched. CDR3 length: 14 amino acids. The CDR3 DNA reads as TGTGCCAGCGTACCGGGACAGGGGGCATGGGAGCAGTACTTC. It specifies CASVPGQGAWEQYF.

The rearrangement uses TRBV6-1 and TRBJ2-6; 9 bases agree with TRBD1. Germline V CDR1 and CDR2: MNHNS, SASEGT. This CDR3 comprises 16 residues. J was trimmed by 4 bases and V by 4 bases; bases with no gene match: 5. CDR3 residues: CASSAYRGHGANVLTF. CDR3 coding DNA: TGTGCCAGCAGTGCGTACAGGGGGCACGGGGCCAACGTCCTGACTTTC.

This chain joins TRBV25-1 and TRBJ1-1; possible D gene TRBD1, 5 bases. Trimming pared 3 bases from V and 12 bases from J, leaving 14 bases between. CDR1 MGHDK and CDR2 SYGVNS come from the germline V gene. This CDR3 has 12 residues. The DNA for the CDR3 is TGTGCCAGCAGTGATCTAAGGACAAAGACTTTCTTT. It codes for CASSDLRTKTFF.

The chain is built from TRBV10-3 and TRBJ2-1; 13 positions match TRBD2. The CDR3 length is 15 residues. V lost 8 bases to trimming and J lost 4 bases; unmatched junction nucleotides: 5. Looked up from germline, CDR1 is ENHRY and CDR2 is SYGVKD. CDR3 in DNA: TGTGCCATCGGGATACTAGCGGGAGGGTACAATGAGCAGTTCTTC. It translates to CAIGILAGGYNEQFF.

J is TRBJ1-1 and V is TRBV2, with 8 bases lining up with TRBD1. V gave up 4 bases and J gave up 3 bases; unmatched junction bases: 1. Germline V CDR1 and CDR2: SNHLY, FYNNEI. The length of the CDR3 is 13 residues. The CDR3 DNA is TGTGCCAGCAGTGTACAGGGGGACACTGAAGCTTTCTTT. This gives the protein CASSVQGDTEAFF.

V usage is TRBV27 and J usage is TRBJ2-4; TRBD2 matches at 13 bases. Germline trimming cut 6 bases from V and 0 bases from J; bases unmatched to any gene: 11. The CDR3 extends over 19 amino acids. Germline CDR1 is MNHEY and CDR2 is SMNVEV (reference sequence). The CDR3 DNA reads TGTGCCAGCAGCACACAACTAGCGGGAGGGGTCGGAGCCAAAAACATTCAGTACTTC. Amino acids: CASSTQLAGGVGAKNIQYF.

The rearrangement joins TRBV7-3 to TRBJ2-3; D not certain. Germline V gives CDR1 SGHTA, CDR2 FQGTGA. The length of the CDR3 is 14 residues. V was cut by 1 base and J by 2 bases, with 7 bases left in between. The CDR3 loop is CASSLRAYTDTQYF. The CDR3 nucleotides read TGTGCCAGCAGCTTAAGGGCTTACACAGATACGCAGTATTTT.

The CDR3 here is CATSDQPGTSGLTGELFF. The CDR3 nucleotides read TGTGCCACCAGTGATCAGCCCGGGACTAGCGGTCTCACCGGGGAGCTGTTTTTT. The chain carries TRBV24-1 and TRBJ2-2; 11 bases agree with TRBD2. V lost 3 bases to trimming and J lost 4 bases; unmatched junction nucleotides: 9. The germline V gene encodes CDR1 KGHDR and CDR2 SFDVKD. CDR3 length equals 18 residues.